This TCR beta chain is from a study of shared clonotypes between healthy human individuals. Notes on this clone: Its antigen remains unidentified.

Regarding the study as a whole: Rarefaction exposed incomplete sorted-subset sequencing despite large depth. Measured sharing among donors was expected to vary with sequencing depth.

The CDR3 consists of 13 residues. The germline V and J ends were trimmed by 11 bases and 8 bases, with 16 bases remaining between them. From germline, CDR1 is SEHNR and CDR2 FQNEAQ (reference sequence). The repertoire was sequenced with immunoSEQ multiplex PCR; TCRdb's copy has only in-frame clones and lacks some. The repertoire holds millions of clones, approximately 90% seen once, with roughly 0.13% in the top ten. This chain joins TRBV7-9 and TRBJ1-6; perhaps TRBD1 as D (5 bases). The source is a young man in good health. Sequenced: naive CD4+ T cells sorted from blood. Subset: CD45RA+ positively selected. CDR3 nucleotide sequence: TGTGCCGGAACCGGGACCTCGCATTCACCCCTCCACTTT. Translated, it gives CAGTGTSHSPLHF.